This T cell receptor beta chain derives from a study of cytomegalovirus exposure and HLA in healthy donors. Overall study results and limits: Both high specificity and high sensitivity reportedly marked the classifier's diagnosis of cytomegalovirus status. It was in a later analysis that TCR association rates were seen to vary by HLA locus, highest for DRB1 and lowest for HLA-C. TCR beta chains associated with HLA were, in a later analysis, more clonally expanded than equally common others. According to a later analysis, donors in an Asian-associated ancestry cluster reportedly had fewer N-insertions than the roughly 720-donor mean.

The PCR used 60 Vbeta and 13 Jbeta primers. Sequencing used immunoSEQ multiplex PCR; TCRdb keeps in-frame clones, though not all of them. Counted here are 65,000 to 80,000 clones, nearly 80% occurring once; the ten biggest clones make up 7.5% to 10%. The germline V gene encodes CDR1 SQVTM and CDR2 ANQGSEA. The CDR3 consists of 12 residues. Trimming at V came to 6 bases and at J to 4 bases, leaving 2 bases not matched to a gene. Notes on this clone: What it recognizes is unknown.

The chain is built from TRBV29-1 and TRBJ1-3; TRBD1 agrees at 8 bases. Sample: PBMCs. This TCR came from a woman aged 40 to 55 in good health and CMV-seropositive. The DNA of the CDR3 is TGCAGCGTGAGGACAGGGGGAAACACCATATATTTT. Residues: CSVRTGGNTIYF.